The source of this TCR beta chain is a study of CD8+CD57+ T cells in acquired aplastic anemia. Genomic DNA, the template, was used for profiling of the TCR beta VDJ and CDR3. TCRdb used MiXCR to reprocess the reads, holding one entry per CDR3 protein. This table holds some 200,000 distinct CDR3 sequences, 40% to 55% found once. CD8+CD57+ cell expansion, shown by flow cytometry, had occurred in the patients selected for sequencing. This clonotype was detected ten times or more. The CDR3 spans 12 residues. V lost 8 bases and J 4 bases, leaving 10 bases between the germline ends. Per germline, CDR1 SNHLY and CDR2 FYNNEI.

V and J are TRBV2 and TRBJ2-3, with D hard to call. Sample: sorted CD4+, CD8+, or CD8+CD57+ T cells (not recorded which) from PBMCs. This sequence originates from a human donor with aplastic anemia. CDR3 protein: CASYYVADTQYF. Here the CDR3 DNA reads TGTGCCAGCTACTATGTGGCAGATACGCAGTATTTT.